Following are 9 T cell receptor beta chains from one sample sequenced in a study of CD8+ T cells in alopecia areata. Sequencing templates came from extracted RNA that was reverse transcribed into cDNA. Only in-frame clones appear in the TCRdb table, and some are missing; sequencing was by immunoSEQ multiplex PCR. The specimen has about 110,000 clones, none found just once. The sequenced material came from lesional skin. The receptors come from a C3H/HeJ mouse with alopecia areata. Strain MHC haplotype: H2-k.

As to this clone: The germline and genes are mouse ones. The read ends 4 residues before the CDR3 terminus; that terminus is restored from the germline J gene. The chain uses TRBV19 and TRBJ2-7, with TRBD2 identical over 11 bases. CDR1 and CDR2 from the germline V gene are FNHDT and SITEND (reference sequence). After removal of 2 bases from V and 1 base from J, the junction contained 2 bases not matched to a gene. This CDR3 comprises 15 residues. The part of the CDR3 DNA that was read is TGTGCCAGCAGTATTTGGACTGGGGGGTCCTAT. It is translated as CASSIWTGGSY. The full CDR3 sequence reads CASSIWTGGSYEQYF.

This clone was seen only a few times. Mouse gene names apply. The read ends 4 residues before the CDR3 terminus; that terminus is restored from the germline J gene. V and J are TRBV1 and TRBJ2-2; TRBD1 matches at 12 bases. The CDR3 is 16 residues long. Germline CDR1 reads NSQYPW; CDR2 reads LRSPGD (reference sequence). The J segment lost 4 bases and the V segment lost 3 bases, leaving 3 bases of the junction unmatched. The CDR3 is CTCSAGTGGSTGQLYF. The CDR3 DNA, read in part, is TGCACCTGCAGTGCGGGGACAGGGGGCTCCACCGGG.

This clone showed up many times. The germline and genes are mouse ones. Sequencing ends 4 residues short of the CDR3 end; the germline J gene provides the rest. V is TRBV13-3 and J is TRBJ1-1; D may be TRBD1 (5 bases). Per germline, CDR1 NNHDY and CDR2 SYVADS. This CDR3 spans 11 amino acids. The CDR3 sequence: CASNWGEEVFF. Partial CDR3 DNA: TGTGCCAGCAACTGGGGGGAA.

This clone was seen more than once but under ten times. Gene names follow the mouse nomenclature. Coverage ceases 4 residues before the CDR3 finishes, and the germline J gene fills in the end. The gene calls are TRBV13-2 and TRBJ2-5, with 10 nucleotides matching TRBD2. V shed 2 bases, J shed 1 base, and the junction held 4 bases outside the gene matches. The length of the CDR3 is 16 residues. In germline, CDR1 is NNHNN, CDR2 SYGAGS (reference sequence). The CDR3 loop reads CASGDWGGADQDTQYF. CDR3 DNA, as far as it was read: TGTGCCAGCGGTGACTGGGGGGGCGCGGACCAAGAC.

This clone appeared a few times. The genes are named according to mouse. The sequence runs out 4 residues before the end of the CDR3; the remainder is reconstructed from the germline J gene. The genes are TRBV13-1 and TRBJ2-1; the match to TRBD2 covers 9 bases. V shed 0 bases and J 6 bases; nucleotides not matched to a gene: 4. The germline V gene has CDR1 NSHNY and CDR2 SYGAGN. There are 15 residues in the CDR3. CDR3 DNA (partial): TGTGCCAGCAGTGATGGGCTGGGGGGGAGTGCT. It encodes CASSDGLGGSA. The whole CDR3 sequence reads CASSDGLGGSAEQFF.

Details on this clone: Genes and germline are mouse. The read halts 4 residues ahead of the CDR3 end, with the missing end drawn from the germline J gene. This chain joins TRBV17 and TRBJ2-4, with 7 bases lining up with TRBD2. Per the germline V gene, CDR1 is MNHDT and CDR2 is YYDKIL. The CDR3 runs to 15 residues. The DNA read from the CDR3 is TGTGCTAGCAGTAGAGATTCCGGGGGGGGAAAC. Its translation is CASSRDSGGGN. Given in full, the CDR3 is CASSRDSGGGNTLYF.

To note about this clone: The genes and germline here are from mouse. The read terminates 4 residues ahead of where the CDR3 ends, so the germline J gene completes it. This chain links TRBV13-3 with TRBJ1-2, with 12 bases lining up with TRBD1. Germline V gene sequence: CDR1 NNHDY, CDR2 SYVADS. This CDR3 is 15 amino acids long. The CDR3 loop reads CASSAPGQGAPDYTF. The part of the CDR3 DNA that was read is TGTGCCAGCAGTGCTCCGGGACAGGGGGCCCCC.

There are a few counts of this clone. The gene symbols are mouse symbols. The read is 4 residues too short to cover the CDR3 end, so that end is filled in from the germline J gene. V is TRBV19 and J is TRBJ1-2; possibly TRBD1 for D (6 bases). The germline V gene encodes CDR1 FNHDT and CDR2 SITEND (reference sequence). The CDR3 is made up of 14 amino acids. V lost 3 bases, J lost 3 bases, and 12 bases lay in between. The CDR3 DNA, read in part, is TGTGCCAGCAGTACTGAGGGACACCACTCC. This translates into CASSTEGHHS. The full CDR3 reads CASSTEGHHSDYTF.

Regarding this clone: Each gene name is a mouse one. Coverage ceases 4 residues before the CDR3 finishes, and the germline J gene fills in the end. The chain joins TRBV13-1 to TRBJ2-5, with a tentative D call TRBD2 (6 bases). The CDR3 is 13 residues long. Germline V CDR1 and CDR2: NSHNY, SYGAGN. The CDR3 here is CASSLGKEDTQYF. The DNA read from the CDR3 is TGTGCCAGCAGTCTGGGGAAGGAAGAC.